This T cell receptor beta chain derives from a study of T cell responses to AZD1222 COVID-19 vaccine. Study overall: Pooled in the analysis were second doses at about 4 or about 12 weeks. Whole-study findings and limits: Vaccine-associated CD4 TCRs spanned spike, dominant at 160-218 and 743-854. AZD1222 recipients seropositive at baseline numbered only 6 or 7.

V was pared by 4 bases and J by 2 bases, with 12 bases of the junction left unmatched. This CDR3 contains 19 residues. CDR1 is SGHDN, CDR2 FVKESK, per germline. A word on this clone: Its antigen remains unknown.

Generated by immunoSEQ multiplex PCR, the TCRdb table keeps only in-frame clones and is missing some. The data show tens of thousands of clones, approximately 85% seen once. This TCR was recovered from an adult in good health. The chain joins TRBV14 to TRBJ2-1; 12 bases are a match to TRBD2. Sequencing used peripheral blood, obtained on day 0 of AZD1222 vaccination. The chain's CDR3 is CASSRLNPTSGSPYNEQFF. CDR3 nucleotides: TGTGCCAGCAGCCGCCTCAACCCGACTAGCGGGAGTCCCTACAATGAGCAGTTCTTC. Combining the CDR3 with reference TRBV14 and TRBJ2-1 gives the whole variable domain EAGVTQFPSHSVIEKGQTVTLRCDPISGHDNLYWYRRVMGKEIKFLLHFVKESKQDESGMPNNRFLAERTGGTYSTLKVQPAELEDSGVYFCASSRLNPTSGSPYNEQFFGPGTRLTVL.